The 12 T cell receptor beta chains reported below all come from one sample, sequenced in a study of T cell repertoires in cytomegalovirus infection. TCRdb reprocessed the reads via MiXCR and lists one record per CDR3 protein. The sample shows about 460,000 distinct CDR3 sequences, approximately 10% of them seen only once. Input material: PBMCs. These receptors all stem from a human donor in good health (CMV status not recorded). Some clones in this sample may be carry-over from other donors' samples.

This clonotype occurred many times. The J gene is TRBJ2-2, the V gene TRBV5-5, with D perhaps matching TRBD1 (5 bases). V was clipped by 5 bases and J by 0 bases, with 11 bases between them. The CDR3 has 15 residues. CDR1 is SGHKS, CDR2 YYEKEE, per germline (reference sequence). CDR3 residues: CASRSTATNTGELFF. CDR3 DNA: TGTGCCAGCAGATCGACAGCGACGAACACCGGGGAGCTGTTTTTT.

This clonotype appeared many times. V is TRBV7-9 and J is TRBJ1-6; 7 nucleotides agree with TRBD1. V lost 1 base to trimming and J lost 0 bases; unmatched junction nucleotides: 9. The CDR3 contains 19 residues. Germline CDR1 is SEHNR and CDR2 is FQNEAQ (reference sequence). The CDR3 sequence is CASSLGGRGLGSYNSPLHF. CDR3 DNA: TGTGCCAGCAGCTTAGGGGGAAGGGGGCTCGGCTCCTATAATTCACCCCTCCACTTT.

This clonotype was picked up many times. The rearrangement links TRBV6-1 to TRBJ1-4; D is possibly TRBD1 (6 bases). V lost 3 bases, J lost 3 bases, and 8 bases lay in between. Per germline, CDR1 MNHNS and CDR2 SASEGT. This CDR3 has 14 amino acids. The CDR3 here is CASSDGTSNEKLFF. CDR3 nucleotides: TGTGCCAGCAGTGATGGGACATCTAATGAAAAACTGTTTTTT.

This clonotype has a count of ten or more. This rearrangement joins TRBV7-8 to TRBJ1-2; D perhaps matches TRBD1 (5 bases). This CDR3 is 16 amino acids long. Trimming took off 5 bases at V and 8 bases at J, with 24 bases between the two ends. The germline V gene has CDR1 SGHVS and CDR2 FQNEAQ. For the CDR3, the DNA is TGTGCCAGCAGCGCAGCCGGGACGACCATACCGAGGGGCTACACCTTC. It specifies CASSAAGTTIPRGYTF.

This clonotype has at least ten counts. The chain joins TRBV7-6 to TRBJ2-7; 11 nucleotides line up with TRBD1. After removal of 4 bases from V and 3 bases from J, the junction contained 2 bases not matched to a gene. Germline loops: CDR1 SGHVS, CDR2 FNYEAQ. This CDR3 is 14 amino acids long. The DNA for the CDR3 is TGTGCCAGCAGCTCGGGACAGGGGGTCTACGAGCAGTACTTC. Amino acids: CASSSGQGVYEQYF.

On this clonotype: A much larger clone is a single base away; this may be a read error. V usage is TRBV10-2 and J usage is TRBJ2-7, with 13 bases aligning to TRBD2. This CDR3 is 14 amino acids long. CDR1 and CDR2 from the germline V gene are WSHSY and SAAADI. CDR3 DNA: TGCGCCAGCGCCTGGACTAGCGGGAGTTACGAGCAGCACTTC. Amino acids: CASAWTSGSYEQHF.

The rearrangement links TRBV3-1 to TRBJ2-2; weak D call: TRBD2 (7 bases). The V gene's germline CDR1 is LGHDT and CDR2 YNNKEL (reference sequence). V lost 5 bases and J 4 bases, leaving 20 bases between the germline ends. CDR3 size: 17 residues. CDR3 nucleotide sequence: TGTGCCAGCAGCGTTGTAGGGGGGGCTTTGGGCACCGGGGAGCTGTTTTTT. Encoded protein: CASSVVGGALGTGELFF.

This clonotype was observed at least ten times. This chain links TRBV7-9 with TRBJ2-7; 7 nucleotides match TRBD1. There are 12 residues in the CDR3. V dropped 1 base and J dropped 8; count of bases not matched to a gene: 2. CDR1 is SEHNR, CDR2 FQNEAQ, per germline (reference sequence). CDR3 sequence reads: CASSLEQGKQYF. CDR3 bases: TGTGCCAGCAGCTTAGAACAGGGGAAGCAGTACTTC.

This clonotype was counted at least ten times. CDR3 nucleotides: TGTGCCAGCAGCTTAGGGTCCAGGGCTAATCAGCCCCAGCATTTT. Protein product: CASSLGSRANQPQHF. The V and J genes are TRBV7-2 and TRBJ1-5; D is possibly TRBD1 (5 bases). This CDR3 has 15 residues. The germline V gene has CDR1 SGHTA and CDR2 FQGNSA. Between the trimmed V and J ends, which lost 1 base and 4 bases, there was a span of 11 bases.

This clonotype was seen only a few times. The gene calls are TRBV6-5 and TRBJ1-2; D uncertain. V gave up 0 bases and J gave up 5 bases, with 19 bases separating them. CDR1 MNHEY and CDR2 SVGAGI come from the germline V gene. The CDR3 covers 17 residues. The CDR3 coding sequence is TGTGCCAGCAGTTACTCGGACTCCCTCGGGAGTATTTATGGCTACACCTTC. This encodes CASSYSDSLGSIYGYTF.

The V gene is TRBV20-1, the J gene TRBJ1-5; maybe TRBD1 (6 bases). Trimming pared 0 bases from V and 7 bases from J, leaving 13 bases between. Germline V gene sequence: CDR1 DFQATT, CDR2 SNEGSKA (reference sequence). The CDR3 contains 14 residues. CDR3 DNA: TGCAGTGCTAGAGATCAAACAGGGAGCCAGCCCCAGCATTTT. This sequence encodes CSARDQTGSQPQHF.

This clonotype showed up many times. The CDR3, as DNA: TGTGCCAGCAGCCGAGGGGGTCGGCTTGGCTACACCTTC. Protein product: CASSRGGRLGYTF. This chain links TRBV7-2 with TRBJ1-2; a possible D gene is TRBD1 (6 bases). Germline V gene lookup returns CDR1 SGHTA and CDR2 FQGNSA. V dropped 5 bases and J dropped 7 bases, with 14 bases sitting between them. The CDR3 covers 13 residues.